Included here is one T cell receptor beta chain sequence, with context. Its matching antigen is unknown. Germline V gene sequence: CDR1 SGHRS, CDR2 YFSETQ. Trimming pared 6 bases from V and 0 bases from J, leaving 17 bases between. The CDR3 sequence is 16 residues long. The sample comes from a study of T-cell reconstitution after alpha-beta-depleted transplantation in children. Regarding the study as a whole: For some patients, TCRbeta diversity was high at day 60 because of recipient T cells and thymic progenitors that survived. Reportedly, only several hundred clones from non-depleted graft cells drove alpha-beta T-cell counts at about two months. One year post-transplant, T-cell counts and diversity were largely derived from T cells produced anew.

Preparation of the TCRbeta library used unique molecular identifiers. TCRdb redid the calling of the PCR reads with MiXCR, one entry per CDR3 protein. The sample carries roughly 350,000 distinct CDR3 sequences, around 15% recorded once. The rearrangement joins TRBV5-1 to TRBJ2-3; D is possibly TRBD1 (5 bases). This receptor was obtained from a male patient between 2 and 10 years old who had a stem cell transplant for acute lymphoblastic leukemia, so the T cells may come from the graft donor. The sequencing used PBMCs, mostly from graft donor cells, collected 360 days after TCRalphabeta/CD19-depleted stem cell transplant. The CDR3 DNA reads as TGCGCCAGCAACCCTGGGGCCGATCCTAGCACAGATACGCAGTATTTT. The encoded protein is CASNPGADPSTDTQYF.